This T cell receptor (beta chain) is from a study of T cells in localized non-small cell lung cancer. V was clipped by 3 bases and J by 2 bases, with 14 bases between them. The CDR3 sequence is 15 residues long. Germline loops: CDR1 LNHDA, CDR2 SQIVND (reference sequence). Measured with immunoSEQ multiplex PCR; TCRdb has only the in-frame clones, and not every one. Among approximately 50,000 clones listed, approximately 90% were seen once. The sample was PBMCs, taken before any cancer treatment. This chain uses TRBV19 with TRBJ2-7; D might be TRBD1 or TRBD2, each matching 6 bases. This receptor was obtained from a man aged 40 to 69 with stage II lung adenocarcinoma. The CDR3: CASSMGGHRAYEQYF. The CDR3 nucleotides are TGTGCCAGTAGTATGGGGGGCCACAGGGCCTACGAGCAGTACTTC.